The clone carrying this T cell receptor (beta chain) occurred many times. The target antigen is unknown. The missing CDR3 end, 3 residues past where the read stops, is filled in from the germline J gene. Blood samples were heparinized, about 4.5 to 8.5 ml per donor. The CDR3 has 16 residues. V dropped 0 bases and J dropped 2; count of bases not matched to a gene: 4. From germline, CDR1 is MNHEY and CDR2 SVGEGT. Control and CVID samples contributed equal amounts of genomic DNA. Method: immunoSEQ multiplex PCR; TCRdb's copy keeps in-frame clones and lacks some. The sample shows tens of thousands of clones, no singletons; the ten largest hold around 0.87%. The sample originates from a study of T cell clonality in common variable immunodeficiency. Study-wide results and limits: CVID patient heterogeneity limited repertoire-clinical complication correlations.

The sample taken for sequencing was peripheral blood mononuclear cells. The rearrangement uses TRBV6-2 or TRBV6-3 and TRBJ2-7; 10 bases match TRBD1. This receptor was taken from a person aged 18-70 years in good health. This CDR3 is CASSYSTGTGAYEQYF. The CDR3 DNA, read in part, is TGTGCCAGCAGTTACTCCACGGGGACAGGGGCCTACGAG.